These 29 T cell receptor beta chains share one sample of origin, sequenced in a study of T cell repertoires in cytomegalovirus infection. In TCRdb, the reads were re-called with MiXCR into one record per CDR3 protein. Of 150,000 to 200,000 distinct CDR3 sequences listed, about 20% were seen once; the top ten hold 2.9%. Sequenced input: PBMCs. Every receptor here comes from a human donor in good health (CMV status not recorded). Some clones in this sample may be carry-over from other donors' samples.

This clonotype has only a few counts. The CDR3 DNA is TGTGCCAGCAGCTCCCCAGGGAGGAATGAGCAGTTCTTC. The encoded protein is CASSSPGRNEQFF. The chain employs TRBV11-3 and TRBJ2-1, with D tentatively TRBD2 (6 bases). Trimming took 4 bases from V and 7 from J, leaving 11 bases between them. Germline CDR1 reads SGHNT; CDR2 reads YENEEA. The CDR3 covers 13 residues.

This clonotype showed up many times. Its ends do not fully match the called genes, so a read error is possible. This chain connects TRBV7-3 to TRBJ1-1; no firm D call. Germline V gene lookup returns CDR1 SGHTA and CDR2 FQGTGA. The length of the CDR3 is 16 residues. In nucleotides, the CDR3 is TGTGCTAGCAGCTTGTTGGGTGGACGGACGAACACTGAAGCTTTCTTT. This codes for CASSLLGGRTNTEAFF.

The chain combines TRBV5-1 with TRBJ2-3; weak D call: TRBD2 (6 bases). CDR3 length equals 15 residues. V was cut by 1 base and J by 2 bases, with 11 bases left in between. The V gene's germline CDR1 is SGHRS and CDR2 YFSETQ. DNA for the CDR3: TGCGCCAGCAGCTTGACTGCGGGATTCACAGATACGCAGTATTTT. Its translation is CASSLTAGFTDTQYF.

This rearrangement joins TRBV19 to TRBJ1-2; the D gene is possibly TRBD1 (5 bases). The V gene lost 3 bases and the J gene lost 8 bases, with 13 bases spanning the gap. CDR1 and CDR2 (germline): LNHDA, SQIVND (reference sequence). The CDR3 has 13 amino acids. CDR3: CASSIKGLGGYTF. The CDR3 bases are TGTGCCAGTAGTATCAAGGGGCTGGGGGGCTACACCTTC.

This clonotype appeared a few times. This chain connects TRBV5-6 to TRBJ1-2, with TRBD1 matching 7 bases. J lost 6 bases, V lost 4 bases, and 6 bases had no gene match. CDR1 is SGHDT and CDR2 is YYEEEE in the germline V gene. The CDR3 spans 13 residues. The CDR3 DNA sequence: TGTGCCAGCAGCGCTGACAGGGTAAATGGCTACACCTTC. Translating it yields CASSADRVNGYTF.

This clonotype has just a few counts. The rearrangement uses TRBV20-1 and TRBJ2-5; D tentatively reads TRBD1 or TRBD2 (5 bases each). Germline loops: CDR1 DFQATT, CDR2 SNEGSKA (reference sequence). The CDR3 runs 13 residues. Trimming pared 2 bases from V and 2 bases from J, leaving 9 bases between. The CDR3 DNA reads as TGCAGTGCTAGATATGGGGGACAAGAGACCCAGTACTTC. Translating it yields CSARYGGQETQYF.

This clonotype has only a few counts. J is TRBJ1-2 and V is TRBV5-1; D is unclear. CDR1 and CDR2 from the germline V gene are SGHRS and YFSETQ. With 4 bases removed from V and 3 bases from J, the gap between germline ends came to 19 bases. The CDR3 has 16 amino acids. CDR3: CASSRNPDAGDYGYTF. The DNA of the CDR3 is TGCGCCAGCAGCCGAAACCCTGATGCCGGAGACTATGGCTACACCTTC.

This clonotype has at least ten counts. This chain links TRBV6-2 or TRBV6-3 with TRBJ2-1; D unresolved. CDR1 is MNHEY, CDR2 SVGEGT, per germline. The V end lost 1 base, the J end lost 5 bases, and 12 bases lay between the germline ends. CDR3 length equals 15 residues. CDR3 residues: CASSYLTASDNEQFF. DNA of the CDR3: TGTGCCAGCAGTTACTTAACGGCCAGCGACAATGAGCAGTTCTTC.

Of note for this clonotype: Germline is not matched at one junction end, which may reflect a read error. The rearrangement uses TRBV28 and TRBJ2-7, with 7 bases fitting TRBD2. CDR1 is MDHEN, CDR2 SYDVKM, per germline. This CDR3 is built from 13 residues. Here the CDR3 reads CASSLRRDYDQYF. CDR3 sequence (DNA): TGTGCCAGCAGTTTACGCCGGGACTACGACCAGTACTTC.

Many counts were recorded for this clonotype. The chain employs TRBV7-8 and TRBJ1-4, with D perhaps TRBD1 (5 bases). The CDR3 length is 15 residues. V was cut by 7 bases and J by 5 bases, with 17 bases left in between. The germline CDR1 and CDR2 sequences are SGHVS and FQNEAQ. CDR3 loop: CASTPDRNLNEKLFF. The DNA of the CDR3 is TGTGCCAGCACTCCAGACAGAAACCTCAATGAAAAACTGTTTTTT.

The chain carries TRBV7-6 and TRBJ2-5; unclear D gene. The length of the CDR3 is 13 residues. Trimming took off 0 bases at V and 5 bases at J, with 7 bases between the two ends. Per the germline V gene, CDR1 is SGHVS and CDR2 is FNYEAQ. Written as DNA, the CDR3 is TGTGCCAGCAGCTTAGCCCCGCGGGAGACCCAGTACTTC. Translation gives CASSLAPRETQYF.

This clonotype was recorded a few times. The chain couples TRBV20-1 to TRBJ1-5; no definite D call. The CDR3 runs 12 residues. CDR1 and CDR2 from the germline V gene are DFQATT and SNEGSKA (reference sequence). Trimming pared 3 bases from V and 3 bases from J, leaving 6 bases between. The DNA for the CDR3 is TGCAGTGCTAGGTCGTCCAATCAGCCCCAGCATTTT. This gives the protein CSARSSNQPQHF.

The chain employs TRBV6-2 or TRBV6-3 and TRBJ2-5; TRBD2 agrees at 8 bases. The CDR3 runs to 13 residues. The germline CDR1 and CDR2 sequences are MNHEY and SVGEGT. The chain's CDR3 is CGVGGVYQETQYF. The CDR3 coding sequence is TGTGGGGTCGGGGGGGTGTACCAAGAGACCCAGTACTTC.

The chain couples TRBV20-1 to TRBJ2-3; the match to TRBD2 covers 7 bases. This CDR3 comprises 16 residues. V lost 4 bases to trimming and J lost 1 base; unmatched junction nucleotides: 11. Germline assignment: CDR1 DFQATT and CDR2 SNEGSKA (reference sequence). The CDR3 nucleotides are TGCAGTGCTACTAGCGATAGCGGGCCCCGCACAGATACGCAGTATTTT. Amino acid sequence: CSATSDSGPRTDTQYF.

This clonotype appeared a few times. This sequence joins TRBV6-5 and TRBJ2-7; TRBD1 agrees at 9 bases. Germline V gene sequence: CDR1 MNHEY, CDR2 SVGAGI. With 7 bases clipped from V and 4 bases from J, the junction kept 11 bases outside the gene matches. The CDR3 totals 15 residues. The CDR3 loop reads CASTKTGTGRYEQYF. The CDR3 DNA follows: TGTGCCAGCACCAAAACCGGGACAGGGAGATACGAGCAGTACTTC.

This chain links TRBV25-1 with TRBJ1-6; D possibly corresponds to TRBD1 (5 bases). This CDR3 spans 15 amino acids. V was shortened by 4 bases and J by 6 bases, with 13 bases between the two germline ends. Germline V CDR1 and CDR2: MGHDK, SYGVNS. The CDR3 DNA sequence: TGTGCCAGCAGTGGACCGGGACGTCTTAATTCACCCCTCCACTTT. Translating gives CASSGPGRLNSPLHF.

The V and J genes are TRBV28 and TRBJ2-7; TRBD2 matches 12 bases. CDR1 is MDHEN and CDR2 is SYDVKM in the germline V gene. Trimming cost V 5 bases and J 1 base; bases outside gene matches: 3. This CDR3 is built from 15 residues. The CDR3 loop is CASSPSGRGSYEQYF. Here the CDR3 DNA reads TGTGCCAGCAGTCCTAGCGGGAGGGGATCCTACGAGCAGTACTTC. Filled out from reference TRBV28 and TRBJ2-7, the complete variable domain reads DVKVTQSSRYLVKRTGEKVFLECVQDMDHENMFWYRQDPGLGLRLIYFSYDVKMKEKGDIPEGYSVSREKKERFSLILESASTNQTSMYLCASSPSGRGSYEQYFGPGTRLTVT.

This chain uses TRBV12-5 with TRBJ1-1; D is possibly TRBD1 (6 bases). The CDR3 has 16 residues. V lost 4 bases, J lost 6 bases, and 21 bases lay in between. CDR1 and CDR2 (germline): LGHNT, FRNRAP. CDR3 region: CASGSILDRLSAEAFF. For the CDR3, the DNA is TGTGCTAGTGGTTCCATTCTCGACAGGCTTAGCGCTGAAGCTTTCTTT.

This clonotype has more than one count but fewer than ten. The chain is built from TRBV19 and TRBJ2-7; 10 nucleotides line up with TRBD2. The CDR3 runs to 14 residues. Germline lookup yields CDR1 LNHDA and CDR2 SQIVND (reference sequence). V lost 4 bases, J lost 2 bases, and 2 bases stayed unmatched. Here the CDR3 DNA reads TGTGCCAGTAGTAGGGGACTAGCGACCTACGAGCAGTACTTC. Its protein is CASSRGLATYEQYF.

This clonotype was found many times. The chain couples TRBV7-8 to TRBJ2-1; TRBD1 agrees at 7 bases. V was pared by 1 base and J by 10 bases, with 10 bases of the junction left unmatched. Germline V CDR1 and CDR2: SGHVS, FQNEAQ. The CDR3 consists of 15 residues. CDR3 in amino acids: CASSLGGQESREQFF. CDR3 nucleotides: TGTGCCAGCAGCTTAGGAGGACAGGAGAGTAGAGAGCAGTTCTTC.

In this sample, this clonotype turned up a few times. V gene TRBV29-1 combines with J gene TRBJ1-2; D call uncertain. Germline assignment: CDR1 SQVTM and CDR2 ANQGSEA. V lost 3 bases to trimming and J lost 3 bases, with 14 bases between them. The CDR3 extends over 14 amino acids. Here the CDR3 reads CSVEYFDNDYGYTF. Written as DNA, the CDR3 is TGCAGCGTTGAGTATTTCGACAACGACTATGGCTACACCTTC.

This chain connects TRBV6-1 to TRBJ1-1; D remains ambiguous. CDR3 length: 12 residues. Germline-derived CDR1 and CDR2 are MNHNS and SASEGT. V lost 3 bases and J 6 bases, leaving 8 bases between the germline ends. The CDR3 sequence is CASSEVSAEAFF. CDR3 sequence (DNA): TGTGCCAGCAGTGAGGTAAGCGCTGAAGCTTTCTTT.

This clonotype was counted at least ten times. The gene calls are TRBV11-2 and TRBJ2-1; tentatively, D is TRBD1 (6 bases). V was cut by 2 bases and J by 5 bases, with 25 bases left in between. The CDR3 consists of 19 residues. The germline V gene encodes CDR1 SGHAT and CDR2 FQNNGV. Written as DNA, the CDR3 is TGTGCCAGCAGCTTAACCGAAGCAGGGCCTCTCGGGGACAACAATGAGCAGTTCTTC. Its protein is CASSLTEAGPLGDNNEQFF. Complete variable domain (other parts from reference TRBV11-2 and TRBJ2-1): EAGVAQSPRYKIIEKRQSVAFWCNPISGHATLYWYQQILGQGPKLLIQFQNNGVVDDSQLPKDRFSAERLKGVDSTLKIQPAKLEDSAVYLCASSLTEAGPLGDNNEQFFGPGTRLTVL.

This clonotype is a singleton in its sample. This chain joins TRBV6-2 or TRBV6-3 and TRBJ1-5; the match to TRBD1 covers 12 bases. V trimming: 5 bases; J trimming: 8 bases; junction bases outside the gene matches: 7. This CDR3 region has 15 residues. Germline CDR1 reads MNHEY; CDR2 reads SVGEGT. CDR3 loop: CASSTGTGGLKPQHF. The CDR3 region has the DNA TGTGCCAGCAGTACCGGGACAGGGGGCCTGAAGCCCCAGCATTTT.

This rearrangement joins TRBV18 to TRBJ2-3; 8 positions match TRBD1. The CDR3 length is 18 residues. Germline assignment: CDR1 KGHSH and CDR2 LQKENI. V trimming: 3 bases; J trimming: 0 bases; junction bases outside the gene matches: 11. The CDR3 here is CASSPVLTGAASTDTQYF. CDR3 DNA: TGTGCCAGCTCACCTGTGTTGACAGGGGCGGCAAGCACAGATACGCAGTATTTT.

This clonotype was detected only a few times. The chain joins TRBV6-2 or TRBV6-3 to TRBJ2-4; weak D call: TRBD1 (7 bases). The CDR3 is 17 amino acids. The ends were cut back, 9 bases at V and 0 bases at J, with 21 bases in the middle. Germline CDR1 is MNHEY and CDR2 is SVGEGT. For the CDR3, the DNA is TGTGCCAGTACGTTCAGGGGGACTGGGCTAGCCAAAAACATTCAGTACTTC. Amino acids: CASTFRGTGLAKNIQYF.

Here the CDR3 DNA reads TGTGCCAGCAGCTCCCATCAGGGGAGAGTAACAGATACGCAGTATTTT. Its translation: CASSSHQGRVTDTQYF. The chain joins TRBV11-2 to TRBJ2-3, with D perhaps matching TRBD1 (6 bases). The CDR3 is made up of 16 amino acids. Deletions cut 4 bases from V and 3 bases from J, with 17 bases between. The V gene's germline CDR1 is SGHAT and CDR2 FQNNGV.

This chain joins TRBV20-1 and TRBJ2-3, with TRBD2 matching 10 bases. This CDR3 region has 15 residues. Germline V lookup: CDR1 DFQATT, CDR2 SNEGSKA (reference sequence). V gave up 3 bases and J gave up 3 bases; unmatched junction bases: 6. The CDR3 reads CSASPTSGMTDTQYF. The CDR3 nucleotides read TGCAGTGCTAGTCCCACTAGCGGGATGACAGATACGCAGTATTTT.

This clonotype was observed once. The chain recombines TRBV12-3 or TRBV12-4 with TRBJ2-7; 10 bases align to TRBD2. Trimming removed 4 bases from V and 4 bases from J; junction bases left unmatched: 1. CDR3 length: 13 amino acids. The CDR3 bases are TGTGCCAGCAGTTCTAGCGGGAGTTACGAGCAGTACTTC. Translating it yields CASSSSGSYEQYF.